This is a list of T cell receptor beta chains from one sample in a study of Graves' ophthalmopathy and Graves' hyperthyroidism. TCRdb re-analysed the multiplex PCR reads in MiXCR, keeping a single row per CDR3 protein. Found here are about 170,000 distinct CDR3 sequences, about 40% of them singletons; the top ten hold 4.5% to 6%. What was sequenced was peripheral blood. The receptors derive from a woman aged 35 to 49 with Graves' ophthalmopathy. Each CDR3 is given with its conserved first and last residue. A D gene is named only where the DNA matches it firmly. Only part of the rows carry a size: once, few, many, or a class if the clone is expanded.

DNA: TGTGCCATCAACGCGGATAGCAATCAGCCCCAGCATTTT
CDR3: CAINADSNQPQHF
J: TRBJ1-5
V: TRBV10-3
size: -
D: -

DNA: TGTGCCAGCAGTTACAGCCGGGGTTACACTGAAGCTTTCTTT
CDR3: CASSYSRGYTEAFF
J: TRBJ1-1
V: TRBV6-2/TRBV6-3
size: many
D: -

DNA: TGCGCCAGCAGCCCTGGACAGATTAATTCACCCCTCCACTTT
CDR3: CASSPGQINSPLHF
J: TRBJ1-6
V: TRBV5-1
size: many
D: -

DNA: TGTGCCAGCAGTTATGAGATGGACACTGAAGCTTTCTTT
CDR3: CASSYEMDTEAFF
J: TRBJ1-1
V: TRBV6-5
size: many
D: -

DNA: TGTGCCATCAGTGAAATGGGTACCTATGGCTACACCTTC
CDR3: CAISEMGTYGYTF
J: TRBJ1-2
V: TRBV10-3
size: many
D: -

DNA: TGTGCCAGCTCACCACCGGGACAGGGGGCTCACGAGCAGTACTTC
CDR3: CASSPPGQGAHEQYF
J: TRBJ2-7
V: TRBV18
size: many
D: TRBD1

DNA: TGTGCCCGCGGTACTGGACAGGGGGGAGAGACCCAGTACTTC
CDR3: CARGTGQGGETQYF
J: TRBJ2-5
V: TRBV30
size: many
D: TRBD1

DNA: TGTGCCAGCAGTGACCTGGGGAGCGGACAAGAGACCCAGTACTTC
CDR3: CASSDLGSGQETQYF
J: TRBJ2-5
V: TRBV27
size: -
D: -

DNA: TGCAGTGCTAGTCGACAGGGGGACACTGAAGCTTTCTTT
CDR3: CSASRQGDTEAFF
J: TRBJ1-1
V: TRBV20-1
size: many
D: TRBD1

DNA: TGTGCCAGCAGGGGTTCCCATGGCTCCTATAATTCACCCCTCCACTTT
CDR3: CASRGSHGSYNSPLHF
J: TRBJ1-6
V: TRBV28
size: -
D: -

DNA: TGTGCCAGCAGTTTCGCCCCAGGGGGGTTCGGTGGATTCGGCTACACCTTC
CDR3: CASSFAPGGFGGFGYTF
J: TRBJ1-2
V: TRBV27
size: few
D: TRBD1

DNA: TGTGCCAGCAGTTACCAACAGGGCGACAATCAGCCCCAGCATTTT
CDR3: CASSYQQGDNQPQHF
J: TRBJ1-5
V: TRBV6-5
size: few
D: -

DNA: TGTGCCAGCAGTCCGGACAGGATAGTATCGGAGGGCTACACCTTC
CDR3: CASSPDRIVSEGYTF
J: TRBJ1-2
V: TRBV27
size: many
D: TRBD1

DNA: TGTGCCAGCAGCCTGGGGACTGCACAGGGCTACACCTTC
CDR3: CASSLGTAQGYTF
J: TRBJ1-2
V: TRBV6-1
size: many
D: -

DNA: TGTGCCAGCAGTTTATTCGGGGAGAGGTATGGCTACACCTTC
CDR3: CASSLFGERYGYTF
J: TRBJ1-2
V: TRBV28
size: many
D: -

DNA: TGTGCCAGCAGCTTAGAAGCCGACTACGAGCAGTACTTC
CDR3: CASSLEADYEQYF
J: TRBJ2-7
V: TRBV7-2
size: -
D: -

DNA: TGCGCCAGCAGCTTGGAGGGGCCCGCGAACACCGGGGAGCTGTTTTTT
CDR3: CASSLEGPANTGELFF
J: TRBJ2-2
V: TRBV5-1
size: many
D: -

DNA: TGTGCCAGCAGTCTGGGACGGCGGCGGCAAGCCTATGGCTACACCTTC
CDR3: CASSLGRRRQAYGYTF
J: TRBJ1-2
V: TRBV12-3/TRBV12-4
size: many
D: -

DNA: TGTGCCAGCAGCCAAGATGTGGGGGGCGAGCAGTACTTC
CDR3: CASSQDVGGEQYF
J: TRBJ2-7
V: TRBV3-1
size: many
D: -

DNA: TGTGCCACCAGCAGAGATAAGCGGGAGACCCAGTACTTC
CDR3: CATSRDKRETQYF
J: TRBJ2-5
V: TRBV15
size: many
D: -

DNA: TGTGCCAGCGGGAACAGGGGGCTGGGCACTGAAGCTTTCTTT
CDR3: CASGNRGLGTEAFF
J: TRBJ1-1
V: TRBV6-5
size: many
D: TRBD1

DNA: TGTGCCAGCAGTTACCGGATATACCCCGACAGGGGGAATTCACCCCTCCACTTT
CDR3: CASSYRIYPDRGNSPLHF
J: TRBJ1-6
V: TRBV28
size: -
D: TRBD1

DNA: TGTGCCAGCAAGGCCGGGGGCCATAGCGAGCAGTACTTC
CDR3: CASKAGGHSEQYF
J: TRBJ2-7
V: TRBV2
size: many
D: -

DNA: TGTGCCAGCAGCTTAGCAGGGGACGGTGGCTACACCTTC
CDR3: CASSLAGDGGYTF
J: TRBJ1-2
V: TRBV7-9
size: many
D: -

DNA: TGTGCCAGCAGTTTGGAGGGGTGGAGGACTGAAGCTTTCTTT
CDR3: CASSLEGWRTEAFF
J: TRBJ1-1
V: TRBV12-3/TRBV12-4
size: -
D: -

DNA: TGCGCCAGCAGCCTGGGACAGTCGGCCGGATATGGCTACACCTTC
CDR3: CASSLGQSAGYGYTF
J: TRBJ1-2
V: TRBV5-1
size: many
D: TRBD1

DNA: TGTGCCAGCAGTTTAATGGGGGAATTCTATGGCTACACCTTC
CDR3: CASSLMGEFYGYTF
J: TRBJ1-2
V: TRBV27
size: few
D: -

DNA: TGTGCCAGCAGCGTAATCCCGACAGGGGGGCAGCCCCAGCATTTT
CDR3: CASSVIPTGGQPQHF
J: TRBJ1-5
V: TRBV7-2
size: -
D: TRBD1

DNA: TGTGCCAGCAGCCAAGAGGGGCATGGGGTCTATGGCTACACCTTC
CDR3: CASSQEGHGVYGYTF
J: TRBJ1-2
V: TRBV3-1
size: many
D: -

DNA: TGTGCCAGCAGTTACGATTGGACAGGGGCCAAAAACGAGCAGTACTTC
CDR3: CASSYDWTGAKNEQYF
J: TRBJ2-7
V: TRBV6-2/TRBV6-3
size: -
D: TRBD1

DNA: TGTGCCAGTCAGGGGCCGAGAACCGGGGAGCTGTTTTTT
CDR3: CASQGPRTGELFF
J: TRBJ2-2
V: TRBV28
size: -
D: -

DNA: TGTGCCTGGAGTGTGGCTAGCGGTGGGTACGAGCAGTACTTC
CDR3: CAWSVASGGYEQYF
J: TRBJ2-7
V: TRBV30
size: many
D: TRBD2

DNA: TGTGCCAGCAGGGACTCAAACAGGGCGAACACTGAAGCTTTCTTT
CDR3: CASRDSNRANTEAFF
J: TRBJ1-1
V: TRBV6-5
size: many
D: -

DNA: TGTGCCAGCAGGCAGGTTACGGATGGCTACACCTTC
CDR3: CASRQVTDGYTF
J: TRBJ1-2
V: TRBV6-5
size: many
D: -

DNA: TGTGCCAGCAGTTTAGCCCTCTTGGACACTGAAGCTTTCTTT
CDR3: CASSLALLDTEAFF
J: TRBJ1-1
V: TRBV12-3/TRBV12-4
size: once
D: -

DNA: TGTGCCAGCAGCAAAAACAGGGAATACGAGCAGTACTTC
CDR3: CASSKNREYEQYF
J: TRBJ2-7
V: TRBV28
size: -
D: -

DNA: TGCAGTGCTAGAAGGACAGGGGCGCAAGAGACCCAGTACTTC
CDR3: CSARRTGAQETQYF
J: TRBJ2-5
V: TRBV20-1
size: many
D: TRBD1

DNA: TGTGCCAGCAGTTACTCGGAGACGACTGGCTACACCTTC
CDR3: CASSYSETTGYTF
J: TRBJ1-2
V: TRBV6-2/TRBV6-3
size: -
D: -

DNA: TGCAGTGCTAGGCCCACCCATTCACCCCTCCACTTT
CDR3: CSARPTHSPLHF
J: TRBJ1-6
V: TRBV20-1
size: -
D: -

DNA: TGTGCCACCAGTGATGTGTTAGCGGGAGGAAGCACAGATACGCAGTATTTT
CDR3: CATSDVLAGGSTDTQYF
J: TRBJ2-3
V: TRBV24-1
size: many
D: TRBD2

DNA: TGTGCCAGTAGCATGATGACTAGCCCGTCCTACGAGCAGTACTTC
CDR3: CASSMMTSPSYEQYF
J: TRBJ2-7
V: TRBV19
size: once
D: TRBD2

DNA: TGTGCCAGCAGTGAAAAGGAAAGGGGTTGGAACACTGAAGCTTTCTTT
CDR3: CASSEKERGWNTEAFF
J: TRBJ1-1
V: TRBV6-1
size: -
D: -

DNA: TGTGCCAGCAGTTTAGTAGTGGGGAATGGCTACACCTTC
CDR3: CASSLVVGNGYTF
J: TRBJ1-2
V: TRBV12-3/TRBV12-4
size: -
D: -

DNA: TGTGCCAGCATTTCCACCGGGACTAGCCTTCCCGGAGAGCTGTTTTTT
CDR3: CASISTGTSLPGELFF
J: TRBJ2-2
V: TRBV12-3/TRBV12-4
size: -
D: TRBD2

DNA: TGCAGTGCTCGACCGGGACAGGCGAACACTGAAGCTTTCTTT
CDR3: CSARPGQANTEAFF
J: TRBJ1-1
V: TRBV20-1
size: -
D: TRBD1

DNA: TGTGCCAGCGGTTTATCAGAGAACTATGGCTACACCTTC
CDR3: CASGLSENYGYTF
J: TRBJ1-2
V: TRBV12-3/TRBV12-4
size: -
D: -

DNA: TGTGCCACCAGCATTCAGGACAACTATAATTCACCCCTCCACTTT
CDR3: CATSIQDNYNSPLHF
J: TRBJ1-6
V: TRBV15
size: -
D: -

DNA: TGTGCCAGTAAGCCCCGCCTTTTCTCCTACGAGCAGTACTTC
CDR3: CASKPRLFSYEQYF
J: TRBJ2-7
V: TRBV19
size: -
D: -

DNA: TGTGCCAGCAGTTGTTCCCCGGGACACACCGGGGGCATTCAGTACTTC
CDR3: CASSCSPGHTGGIQYF
J: TRBJ2-4
V: TRBV6-7
size: many
D: -

DNA: TGTGCCAGCAGCTTGCAACAGTTCTATGGCTACACCTTC
CDR3: CASSLQQFYGYTF
J: TRBJ1-2
V: TRBV5-8
size: many
D: -